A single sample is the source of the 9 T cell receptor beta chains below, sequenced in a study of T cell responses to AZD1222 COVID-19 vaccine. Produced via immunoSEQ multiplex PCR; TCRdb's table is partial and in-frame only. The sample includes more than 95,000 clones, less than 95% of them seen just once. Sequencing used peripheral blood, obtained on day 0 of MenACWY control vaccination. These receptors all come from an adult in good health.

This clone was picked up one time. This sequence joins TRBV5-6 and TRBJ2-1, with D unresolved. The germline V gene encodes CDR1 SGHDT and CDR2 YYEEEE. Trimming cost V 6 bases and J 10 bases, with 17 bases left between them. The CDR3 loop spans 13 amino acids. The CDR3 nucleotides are TGTGCCAGCACCGCGCTCGGGCTGAAAGAGCAGTTCTTC. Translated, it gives CASTALGLKEQFF. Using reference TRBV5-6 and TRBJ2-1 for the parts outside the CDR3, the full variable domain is DAGVTQSPTHLIKTRGQQVTLRCSPKSGHDTVSWYQQALGQGPQFIFQYYEEEERQRGNFPDRFSGHQFPNYSSELNVNALLLGDSALYLCASTALGLKEQFFGPGTRLTVL.

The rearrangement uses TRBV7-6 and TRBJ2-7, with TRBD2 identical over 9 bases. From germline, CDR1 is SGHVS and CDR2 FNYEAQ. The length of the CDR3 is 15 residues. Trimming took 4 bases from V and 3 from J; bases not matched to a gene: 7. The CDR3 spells CASSWGGRAGYEQYF. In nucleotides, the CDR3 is TGTGCCAGCAGCTGGGGCGGGAGGGCCGGCTACGAGCAGTACTTC.

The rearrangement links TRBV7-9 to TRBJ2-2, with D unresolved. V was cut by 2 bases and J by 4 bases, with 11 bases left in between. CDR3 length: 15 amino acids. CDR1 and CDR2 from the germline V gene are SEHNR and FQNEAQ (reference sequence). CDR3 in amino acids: CASSLLIGSTGELFF. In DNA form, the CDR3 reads TGTGCCAGCAGCTTATTGATAGGGTCCACCGGGGAGCTGTTTTTT.

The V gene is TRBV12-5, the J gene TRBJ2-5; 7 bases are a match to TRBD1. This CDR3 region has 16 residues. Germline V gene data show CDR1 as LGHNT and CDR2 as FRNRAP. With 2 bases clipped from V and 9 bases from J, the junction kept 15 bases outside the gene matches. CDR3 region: CASGLTPGPEQGAQYF. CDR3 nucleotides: TGTGCTAGTGGTTTGACCCCGGGACCCGAGCAGGGGGCCCAGTACTTC.

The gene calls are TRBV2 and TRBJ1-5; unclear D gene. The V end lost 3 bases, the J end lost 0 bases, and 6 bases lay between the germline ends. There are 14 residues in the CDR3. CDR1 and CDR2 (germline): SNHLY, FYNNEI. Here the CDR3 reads CASSDLYSNQPQHF. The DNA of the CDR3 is TGTGCCAGCAGTGACTTATATAGCAATCAGCCCCAGCATTTT.

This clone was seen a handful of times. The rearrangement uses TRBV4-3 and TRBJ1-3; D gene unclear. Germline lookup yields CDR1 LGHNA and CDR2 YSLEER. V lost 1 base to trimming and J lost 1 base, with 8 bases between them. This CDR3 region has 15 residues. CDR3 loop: CASSQASFSGNTIYF. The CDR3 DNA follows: TGCGCCAGCAGCCAAGCGTCATTTTCTGGAAACACCATATATTTT.

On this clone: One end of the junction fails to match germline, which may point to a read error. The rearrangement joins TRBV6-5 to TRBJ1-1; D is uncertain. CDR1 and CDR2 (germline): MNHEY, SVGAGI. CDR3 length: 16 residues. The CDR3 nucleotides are TGTGCCAGCAGCTACTTCTTGCTTGCCGCTAACACTGAAGCTTTCTTT. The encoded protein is CASSYFLLAANTEAFF.

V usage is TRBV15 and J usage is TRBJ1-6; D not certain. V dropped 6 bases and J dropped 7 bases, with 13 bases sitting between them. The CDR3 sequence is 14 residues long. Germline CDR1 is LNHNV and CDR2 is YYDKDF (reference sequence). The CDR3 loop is CATSEDRENSPLHF. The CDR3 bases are TGTGCCACCAGTGAGGACCGTGAGAATTCACCCCTCCACTTT. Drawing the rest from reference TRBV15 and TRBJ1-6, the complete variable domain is DAMVIQNPRYQVTQFGKPVTLSCSQTLNHNVMYWYQQKSSQAPKLLFHYYDKDFNNEADTPDNFQSRRPNTSFCFLDIRSPGLGDTAMYLCATSEDRENSPLHFGNGTRLTVT.

The CDR3 bases are TGTGCCAGCAGCCAAACAGGGTATCAGCCCCAGCATTTT. Its protein is CASSQTGYQPQHF. V and J are TRBV3-1 (or the pseudogene TRBV3-2) and TRBJ1-5, with D possibly being TRBD1 (6 bases). The CDR3 spans 13 residues. Germline-derived CDR1 and CDR2 are LGHDT and YNNKEL (reference sequence). Trimming cost V 2 bases and J 5 bases, with 7 bases left between them.